The text below deals with one T cell receptor beta chain. This clonotype occurred a few times. The clone's antigen remains unknown. No base quality values were provided; no much bigger clone lies one nucleotide off. The data were obtained in a study of blood T cells in healthy people across ages (dated by TCRdb to 2014 to 2015). Study-level background: Template switching captured roughly one uniquely barcoded TCR beta cDNA molecule per two T cells in model experiments. Four age groups were formed from the donors: young (average 16 years), middle-aged (less than 40), aged (around 68) and long-lived (about 80). The study measured age-related changes in TCR beta repertoire diversity using deep sequencing normalized with unique cDNA molecular identifiers. For two donors (one aged 18 to 30 and one aged 80 or older), the study analyzed two additional independent replicas of 1 million unique cDNA reads from the same blood draw.

The full study reports these points: Compared with the aged group, the long-lived group had more naive CD4+ T cells, fewer expanded clones and increased TCR diversity, suggesting age selection. Estimates of total diversity from one million sequenced T cells were regarded as lower bounds and underestimates. There was a strong correlation between observed TCR beta diversity and the percentage of naive T cells measured by flow cytometry. As age increased, observed TCR beta diversity per million T cells dropped in a roughly linear way, and a significant reduction was already evident by age approximately 40. Because the CMV infection status of the donors was unknown, age-related changes in expanded clonotypes may potentially have been confounded. Bulk unsorted PBMC profiling prevented conclusive comparison of naive and antigen-experienced compartments.

Donors were a few dozen systemically healthy Caucasian individuals from Russia aged roughly 6 to 90 years. Approximately 9.3 milliliters of peripheral blood were collected from each donor into EDTA-treated Vacutainer tubes. Ficoll-Paque density-gradient centrifugation was used to isolate PBMCs, with at least 6 million per sample. Trizol reagent was used to extract total RNA from PBMCs, with at least 5.5 micrograms per sample. Naive CD45RAhigh/CD27high T cell percentages were measured by flow cytometry on a PBMC aliquot from every donor. Libraries were built with 5' RACE. Sequencing took place on an Illumina HiSeq 2500. A second PCR of roughly 7 to 12 cycles was run with a J-beta primer mix and a sample-barcoded 5' primer. A template-switch 5' adaptor carrying 12 random nucleotides introduced a unique molecular identifier onto each TCR beta cDNA molecule. At least 2.5 million CDR3-containing paired-end reads were obtained from each sample. All of the RNA was converted into first-strand cDNA using the Mint cDNA synthesis kit, with a TRBC-specific oligonucleotide serving as the primer. All cDNA was treated with uracil-DNA glycosylase and then went through a first 18-cycle PCR with the universal primers M1SS and BC2_uni_R. The study's own analysis went as follows. For normalization, 1 million high-quality reads were randomly selected from each sample, with every read carrying a distinct molecular identifier. Reads sharing molecular identifiers were discarded rather than binned into consensus sequences. MiTCR, set to a Q25 quality threshold and the strictest error-elimination algorithm, was used for CDR3 identification, clonotype clustering and error correction. Lower-bound total TCR beta diversity was estimated with a nonparametric unseen species model using Euler transformation. Clones were called with MiXCR by TCRdb after fastp trimmed the public reads at Q25, and only in-frame beta chains were retained. All rows with the same CDR3 protein become a single entry with the most common DNA and genes. The V and J calls and clone size are TCRdb's, not the authors'. Here the sample has about 840,000 distinct CDR3 sequences; roughly 29% occur a single time. The ten largest clones take up 10% of the sample.

CDR1 is given as SNHLY and CDR2 as FYNNEI, both from the germline V gene. The CDR3 runs 16 amino acids, cysteine and phenylalanine included. Just CDR3 DNA is preserved here, 48 bases in frame from base 1. From V the trimming removes 4 bases and from J it removes 7 bases, while the gene matches leave 12 bases of the junction unaccounted for. These data are also associated with another study on T cells of mothers and their children. Drawing on the second study: The donors were nine systemically healthy Caucasian individuals, made up of three mothers and their six children. cDNA synthesis used all of the extracted RNA, with approximately 1.4 ug of RNA in each 15 ul reaction. In the second PCR, the M1S primer introduced both the sample barcodes and 2-4 random nucleotides. Each mother yielded over 9.5 million TCR beta CDR3 reads and each child about 3 million reads. In both related and unrelated pairs, thymic selection shapes the output of TCR recombination in a similar way, with inherited differences having only a minor effect. Normalized repertoire overlap was always found to be slightly, but never significantly, higher in related mother-child pairs than in unrelated mother-child pairs. With a sensitivity of approximately 93 clones per million clonotypes, no persistent microchimeric T cell clones were detected. Deep NGS was used in the study to compare the TCR beta repertoires of mothers and children and to look for features that separate related mother-child pairs from unrelated individuals. Mothers averaged 40 +/- 4 years of age and children averaged about 12 +/- 4 years. After adapter ligation was performed with NEBNext reagents, the libraries were sequenced on an Illumina HiSeq 2000 with 100+100 nt paired-end reads. To avoid cross-contamination, the mother libraries and the child libraries were prepared a month apart and sequenced in separate runs. Each donor had between roughly 450,000 and 2,300,000 distinct TCR beta clonotypes identified. Naive TCR beta clonotypes were estimated from low-frequency clonotypes matched to each donor's FACS-determined naive share, without sorting.

The specimen was blood. This clonotype originated in a woman aged 35 to 49 in good health. Recombination connected TRBV2 to TRBJ2-7, and TRBD2 matches 11 of the central bases. The CDR3 loop reads CASSVRLAGIHDEQYF. Read as DNA, the sequence is TGTGCCAGCAGTGTCCGACTAGCGGGGATCCACGATGAGCAGTACTTC.